This T cell receptor (beta chain) was found in a study of Ad26.COV2.S vaccination and SARS-CoV-2 variants. Study-level results: Placebo recipients trailed vaccine recipients in spike-specific TCR breadth.

With respect to this clone: The antigen remains undetermined.

Regarding treatment: about 20 received Ad26.COV2.S at low or high dose, single or two shots; about 5 received placebo; per-sample allocation not given. Day 63 after the first injection of vaccine or placebo was the sampling time. SARS-CoV-2 spike from the Wuhan strain was encoded by the vaccine, an Ad26 vector. Sequencing used immunoSEQ multiplex PCR; TCRdb keeps in-frame clones, though not all of them. The data contain roughly 400,000 clones, roughly 90% of them singletons. The CDR3 spans 14 residues. Germline V lookup: CDR1 MGHRA, CDR2 YSYEKL. Trimming removed 4 bases from V and 3 bases from J, with 9 bases in between.

The clonotype originates from a person between 18 and 60 years old who received the Ad26.COV2.S COVID-19 vaccine or a placebo. The starting material was peripheral blood, obtained in a trial of Ad26.COV2.S vaccine versus placebo. The rearrangement joins TRBV4-1 to TRBJ2-2, with D possibly being TRBD1 or TRBD2 (5 bases each). The CDR3 protein is CASSPRGDTGELFF. The CDR3 DNA is TGCGCCAGCAGCCCAAGAGGGGACACCGGGGAGCTGTTTTTT.